A single TCR beta chain is shown here with its context. Its antigen remains unknown. This entry belongs to a study of T cells after yellow fever vaccination. Study-wide results and limits: Weaker overall was a secondary response that nonetheless peaked faster, on day 5 versus 15.

This CDR3 has 13 residues. Germline CDR1 reads MGHRA; CDR2 reads YSYEKL. Trimming pared 4 bases from V and 7 bases from J, leaving 13 bases between. A single record per CDR3 protein comes from TCRdb applying MiXCR to the 5' RACE reads. The sample lists around 310,000 distinct CDR3 sequences; over 8% were seen once. Here the sequenced sample was PBMCs, taken on the day of the first yellow fever vaccination. This sequence originates from a man aged 18 to 30 who received the YFV17D yellow fever vaccine. The chain couples TRBV4-1 to TRBJ2-5; D is undetermined. CDR3 sequence: CASSPAWWGTQYF. The CDR3, as DNA: TGCGCCAGCAGCCCGGCATGGTGGGGGACCCAGTACTTC.